This section outlines one T cell receptor beta chain sequence together with its context. Its antigen is currently unknown. This entry comes from a study of T-cell reconstitution after alpha-beta-depleted transplantation in children. Findings and limits, study-wide: It was reported that alpha-beta T cells came from several hundred expanded graft clones (about two months after transplant).

Molecular barcoding with unique molecular identifiers was used for the TCRbeta library. TCRdb reprocessed the PCR reads via MiXCR and lists one record per CDR3 protein. The table lists approximately 89,000 distinct CDR3 sequences, around a sixth of them singletons, with around 20% in the top ten. Germline CDR1 SGHRS, CDR2 YFSETQ. The CDR3 runs to 19 residues. V lost 4 bases to trimming and J lost 0 bases; unmatched junction nucleotides: 17. This chain connects TRBV5-1 to TRBJ1-1; 8 positions agree with TRBD1. Sequencing was performed on PBMCs, mostly from graft donor cells, taken 180 days after TCRalphabeta/CD19-depleted stem cell transplant. The sequence was collected from a male patient aged 2 to 9 who had a stem cell transplant for acute lymphoblastic leukemia, so the T cells may come from the graft donor. The DNA of the CDR3 is TGCGCCAGCAGCCCCCTGGAGGGCAGGGGGCTTGTTTTGAACACTGAAGCTTTCTTT. Encoded protein: CASSPLEGRGLVLNTEAFF.